This paragraph reports one T cell receptor (beta chain). This clonotype was recorded at least ten times. Its binding antigen is unknown. No much larger clone exists at a distance of one base, and base qualities are not known. This specimen belongs to a study of response to subunit inactivated influenza vaccine (dated by TCRdb to about 2018). Concerning the study at large: Deep quantitative profiling of the T cell receptor repertoire was used in the study to follow responses to a trivalent subunit inactivated influenza vaccine.

The CDR3 holds 15 amino acids from the cysteine to the phenylalanine. Only CDR3 DNA remains: 45 bases, in frame from the first base. CDR1 is given as SGHTA and CDR2 as FQGNSA, both from the germline V gene. Trimmed from V: 3 bases; trimmed from J: 7 bases; junction bases lacking a gene match: 7. The library came from RT-PCR. Sequenced using an Illumina HiSeq 2500. TCRdb reprocessed the public reads (quality trimming at Q25 with fastp, clone calling with MiXCR) and kept in-frame beta chains. All rows with the same CDR3 protein become a single entry with the most common DNA and genes. The sample has about 830,000 distinct CDR3 sequences on record, around 20% of them singletons. The top ten clones comprise roughly a tenth of the sample. Study-level results and caveats: The authors suggested that each seasonal influenza vaccination may recruit only a limited number of new T cells.

The input for sequencing was PBMCs from blood, taken about 5 days after vaccination. This TCR derives from a man aged 45-60 years who received an inactivated influenza vaccine. Donor details come from another sample of the same person, matched by shared clones. Recombination connected TRBV7-2 to TRBJ2-1; 9 middle bases align to TRBD2. The CDR3 here reads CASSLSSGAGNEQFF. The DNA sequence is given as TGTGCCAGCAGCTTGTCTAGCGGGGCTGGGAATGAGCAGTTCTTC.